This TCR beta chain was identified during a study of breast tumors, draining lymph nodes, adjacent tissues. The V gene lost 4 bases and the J gene lost 7 bases, with 19 bases spanning the gap. The CDR3 sequence is 14 residues long. Germline values: CDR1 SQVTM, CDR2 ANQGSEA. One entry per CDR3 protein results from TCRdb running MiXCR on the multiplex PCR reads. The sample includes 150,000 to 200,000 distinct CDR3 sequences, roughly a third of them seen just once. Samples came from axillary lymph nodes draining the breast cancer. This clonotype has a count of ten or more. This sequence originates from a female donor with breast cancer. Some clones in this sample may be carry-over from other donors' samples. The sequenced material came from axillary lymph node tissue. The V and J genes are TRBV29-1 and TRBJ2-5; possibly TRBD1 for D (5 bases). The CDR3 region is CSVVDSLSAGTQYF. CDR3 DNA sequence: TGCAGCGTTGTAGACAGTCTCTCCGCAGGGACCCAGTACTTC.